This T cell receptor beta chain appears in the sequencing data of a study of cytomegalovirus exposure and HLA in healthy donors. Findings of the study overall: Another analysis was done later, and it associated 16,951 TCR beta sequences with HLA alleles at 0.05 false discovery rate. The only immune exposure information that was available was CMV serostatus.

Turning to this clone: Its matching antigen is unknown.

In the PCR, 60 Vbeta and 13 Jbeta primers were used. Sequencing was performed with immunoSEQ multiplex PCR; in TCRdb, only in-frame clones are kept and a portion is missing. The data contain some 190,000 clones, approximately 80% of them singletons. Germline CDR1 and CDR2: KGHSH and LQKENI. This CDR3 region has 15 residues. Trimming shortened V by 5 bases and J by 5 bases, and 18 bases separated the two germline ends. Sequencing used PBMCs. This chain joins TRBV18 and TRBJ1-2; maybe TRBD1 (6 bases). The sequence was collected from a woman in her 30s in good health and CMV-seropositive. Here the CDR3 reads CASSSSRQESYGYTF. For the CDR3, the DNA is TGTGCCAGCTCATCCTCCCGACAGGAAAGTTATGGCTACACCTTC.